The 25 T cell receptor beta chains reported below all come from one sample, sequenced in a study of T cells in women clearing cervical HPV infection. Repertoires were generated with immunoSEQ multiplex PCR, while TCRdb's copy carries only in-frame clones and drops some. Reported are 25,000 to 35,000 clones; the ten largest clones contain roughly a sixth. The sample consisted of blood buffy coat. The source of these receptors is a woman between 18 and 75 years old with a cervical HPV16 infection that either progressed to CIN3+ or cleared (not recorded which).

In the case of this clone: Read data end 3 residues before the CDR3 end; the end is taken from the germline J gene. The V gene is TRBV19, the J gene TRBJ1-2; 8 bases are a match to TRBD1. The CDR3 length is 15 residues. Germline values: CDR1 LNHDA, CDR2 SQIVND (reference sequence). CDR3 sequence: CASSPRDRSSYDYTF. The CDR3 DNA, read in part, is TGTGCCAGTAGTCCCCGGGACAGGAGCTCCTACGAC.

Points on this clone: The junction departs from germline at one end; a sequencing error may be responsible. The CDR3 extends 3 residues past the end of the read, so its final part is completed from the germline J gene. This CDR3 is also generated by other DNA sequences in the sample. The rearrangement links TRBV20-1 to TRBJ1-2, with D perhaps TRBD1 (5 bases). The CDR3 runs 11 residues. Germline V CDR1 and CDR2: DFQATT, SNEGSKA (reference sequence). Here the CDR3 reads CSARGIHGYTF. The covered CDR3 bases are TGCAGCGCTAGGGGCATCCATGGC.

On this clone: The CDR3 is cut off 3 residues early in the read; its end comes from the germline J gene. The chain links TRBV20-1 to TRBJ1-3, with 7 bases aligning to TRBD1. Germline CDR1 reads DFQATT; CDR2 reads SNEGSKA (reference sequence). V shed 6 bases, J shed 0 bases, and the junction held 8 bases outside the gene matches. The CDR3 has 15 residues. The sequenced part of the CDR3 DNA is TGCAGTGCCACAAGACAGGGATTCTCTGGAAACACC. This translates into CSATRQGFSGNT. The entire CDR3 protein is CSATRQGFSGNTIYF.

CDR3 DNA, as far as it was read: TGTGCCAGTTCGGGGGGAGCCCGATCTAGCACAGATACG. Translation gives CASSGGARSSTDT. The whole CDR3 sequence is CASSGGARSSTDTQYF. The gene calls are TRBV7-3 and TRBJ2-3, with 7 nucleotides matching TRBD2. The CDR3 end falls 3 residues outside the read, so it is completed with the germline J gene. V shed 9 bases and J 0 bases; nucleotides not matched to a gene: 12. The V gene's germline CDR1 is SGHTA and CDR2 FQGTGA. The CDR3 sequence is 16 residues long.

On this clone: The read comes to an end 3 residues before the CDR3 does, leaving the germline J gene to fill in the end. The chain is built from TRBV18 and TRBJ2-4; D may be TRBD1 (5 bases). The CDR3 is made up of 13 amino acids. Germline CDR1 reads KGHSH; CDR2 reads LQKENI. CDR3 bases read: TGTGCCAGCTCACCATCCCAGGGATCCGGT. Its translation is CASSPSQGSG. The complete CDR3 sequence is CASSPSQGSGQYF.

As for this clone: Coverage ceases 3 residues before the CDR3 finishes, and the germline J gene fills in the end. The chain links TRBV20-1 to TRBJ1-5; D is ambiguous. Germline assignment: CDR1 DFQATT and CDR2 SNEGSKA (reference sequence). Trimming cost V 6 bases and J 0 bases, with 9 bases left between them. This CDR3 is 13 amino acids long. The CDR3 region is CSARPGSNQPQHF. The DNA read from the CDR3 is TGCAGTGCACGACCAGGTAGCAATCAGCCC.

As regards this clone: The read ends 3 residues shy of where the CDR3 ends; the end is completed using the germline J gene. The V gene is TRBV23-1, the J gene TRBJ2-3; weak D call: TRBD1 (6 bases). TRBV23-1 is noted as an ORF with a role that remains uncertain. CDR3 size: 16 residues. The part of the CDR3 DNA that was read is TGCGCCAGCAGTCCCTCGACAGGCGAAAGCAATCAGCCG. Encoded protein: CASSPSTGESNQP. From start to end, the CDR3 is CASSPSTGESNQPQYF.

As concerns this clone: The missing CDR3 end, 3 residues past where the read stops, is filled in from the germline J gene. The chain recombines TRBV20-1 with TRBJ2-7; 9 bases align to TRBD1. V shed 4 bases and J 6 bases; nucleotides not matched to a gene: 16. This CDR3 contains 16 residues. Germline V CDR1 and CDR2: DFQATT, SNEGSKA (reference sequence). The part of the CDR3 DNA that was read is TGCAGTGCTATCGACCCGGGACAGGGTAAGGTAGGCGAG. This gives the protein CSAIDPGQGKVGE. The whole CDR3 region reads CSAIDPGQGKVGEQYF.

On this clone itself: The sequence runs out 3 residues before the end of the CDR3; the remainder is reconstructed from the germline J gene. The V gene is TRBV7-2, the J gene TRBJ1-2; TRBD1 is a possible D gene (6 bases). The CDR3 totals 15 residues. Germline CDR1 reads SGHTA; CDR2 reads FQGNSA. The CDR3 region is CASSFFGGADYDYTF. CDR3 DNA (partial): TGTGCCAGCAGCTTCTTCGGGGGGGCCGACTACGAC.

For this clone: Read data end 3 residues before the CDR3 end; the end is taken from the germline J gene. The chain couples TRBV19 to TRBJ1-1, with no clear D. V dropped 6 bases and J dropped 0 bases, with 11 bases sitting between them. CDR3 length: 14 amino acids. Germline loops: CDR1 LNHDA, CDR2 SQIVND (reference sequence). The sequenced part of the CDR3 DNA is TGTGCCAGTAGATTGTTTCAGATGAACACTGAA. Amino acids: CASRLFQMNTE. The full-length CDR3 reads as CASRLFQMNTEAFF.

This CDR3 is CASSDVSGNEQFF. Incomplete CDR3 DNA: TGTGCCAGCAGTGATGTCAGCGGGAATGAG. The chain combines TRBV6-1 with TRBJ2-1, with TRBD2 as a possible D gene (6 bases). The observed sequence ends 3 residues before the CDR3 terminus, with the missing tail filled in from the germline J gene. V was pared by 3 bases and J by 7 bases, with 10 bases between. The CDR3 runs to 13 residues. The germline V gene has CDR1 MNHNS and CDR2 SASEGT.

Turning to this clone: The read ends 3 residues before the CDR3 terminus; that terminus is restored from the germline J gene. V usage is TRBV2 and J usage is TRBJ1-5; weak D call: TRBD1 (6 bases). The ends were cut back, 5 bases at V and 2 bases at J, with 13 bases in the middle. Germline lookup yields CDR1 SNHLY and CDR2 FYNNEI. This CDR3 spans 15 amino acids. CDR3 protein: CASSPDSGGNQPQHF. Incomplete CDR3 DNA: TGTGCCAGCAGTCCCGACTCAGGGGGCAATCAGCCC. The full variable domain, in which reference TRBV2 and TRBJ1-5 provide the parts outside the CDR3, is EPEVTQTPSHQVTQMGQEVILRCVPISNHLYFYWYRQILGQKVEFLVSFYNNEISEKSEIFDDQFSVERPDGSNFTLKIRSTKLEDSAMYFCASSPDSGGNQPQHFGDGTRLSIL.

About this clone: The CDR3 end is not reached by the read, which stops 3 residues before it; the germline J gene fills it in. The rearrangement links TRBV20-1 to TRBJ1-1; D is uncertain. The CDR3 length is 13 residues. Germline V lookup: CDR1 DFQATT, CDR2 SNEGSKA (reference sequence). With 0 bases removed from V and 1 base from J, the gap between germline ends came to 6 bases. This CDR3 is CSARDFRNTEAFF. The covered CDR3 bases are TGCAGTGCTAGAGATTTCCGGAACACTGAA.

A note on this clone: The read falls 3 residues short of the CDR3 end, and the missing part is taken from the germline J gene. The genes are TRBV20-1 and TRBJ2-2; tentatively, D is TRBD1 (5 bases). Germline V gene data show CDR1 as DFQATT and CDR2 as SNEGSKA (reference sequence). The CDR3 extends over 14 amino acids. V shed 3 bases and J shed 5 bases, with 13 bases lying between them. CDR3 DNA (partial): TGCAGTGCTAGGGACATCGGCGCGACCGGGGAG. Protein: CSARDIGATGE. The whole CDR3 sequence reads CSARDIGATGELFF.

With respect to this clone: The read stops 3 residues short of the end of the CDR3; the missing end is completed from the germline J gene. The V call is TRBV28, the J call TRBJ1-5; D remains unclear. CDR1 and CDR2 (germline): MDHEN, SYDVKM. V lost 11 bases to trimming and J lost 6 bases, with 11 bases between them. The CDR3 extends over 11 amino acids. This CDR3 is CASAGRQPQHF. Partial CDR3 DNA: TGTGCCTCGGCGGGTCGTCAGCCC.

This CDR3 is CASSLRQFNQPQHF. Incomplete CDR3 DNA: TGTGCCAGCAGCTTAAGACAGTTCAATCAGCCC. The chain is built from TRBV11-2 and TRBJ1-5; D is perhaps TRBD1 (5 bases). The missing CDR3 end, 3 residues past where the read stops, is filled in from the germline J gene. The CDR3 length is 14 residues. Trimming took off 2 bases at V and 3 bases at J, with 8 bases between the two ends. Germline V gene sequence: CDR1 SGHAT, CDR2 FQNNGV.

As to this clone: Read data end 3 residues before the CDR3 end; the end is taken from the germline J gene. The chain employs TRBV12-3 or TRBV12-4 and TRBJ1-2; no clear D. Trimming cost V 5 bases and J 7 bases, with 11 bases left between them. This CDR3 contains 12 residues. The CDR3 loop reads CASSRSRGGYTF. Incomplete CDR3 DNA: TGTGCCAGCAGTCGCAGTCGGGGTGGC.

Worth noting for this clone: The DNA ends 3 residues before the CDR3 does, and the rest of the CDR3 is filled in from the germline J gene. The V and J genes are TRBV5-1 and TRBJ2-3; TRBD2 matches 9 bases. With V trimmed by 6 bases and J by 4 bases, 6 bases remained unmatched. From germline, CDR1 is SGHRS and CDR2 YFSETQ. The CDR3 has 14 amino acids. The CDR3 region is CASMGTSTPDTQYF. CDR3 bases read: TGCGCCAGCATGGGGACTAGCACACCAGATACG.

In regard to this clone: The read falls 3 residues short of the CDR3 end, and the missing part is taken from the germline J gene. The rearrangement links TRBV6-2 or TRBV6-3 to TRBJ2-3, with TRBD2 identical over 9 bases. The germline V gene has CDR1 MNHEY and CDR2 SVGEGT. This CDR3 spans 14 amino acids. The CDR3 loop reads CASNRLAVGETQYF. The CDR3 DNA, read in part, is TGTGCCAGCAACAGACTAGCGGTGGGAGAGACG.

With respect to this clone: From the germline J gene comes the end of the CDR3, since the read stops 3 residues before it. The V call is TRBV7-9, the J call TRBJ2-7; D might be TRBD1 (6 bases). This CDR3 has 15 residues. Looked up from germline, CDR1 is SEHNR and CDR2 is FQNEAQ (reference sequence). The V gene lost 5 bases and the J gene lost 5 bases, with 19 bases spanning the gap. The covered CDR3 bases are TGTGCCAGCAGCCTAACCCTGGGACACCTTAACGAG. Its translation: CASSLTLGHLNE. The whole CDR3 sequence reads CASSLTLGHLNEQYF.

As regards this clone: The observed sequence ends 3 residues before the CDR3 terminus, with the missing tail filled in from the germline J gene. The rearrangement links TRBV20-1 to TRBJ2-3, with 7 nucleotides matching TRBD2. CDR1 and CDR2 (germline): DFQATT, SNEGSKA (reference sequence). This CDR3 comprises 13 residues. The chain's CDR3 is CSAPRDYQETQYF. CDR3 DNA (partial): TGCAGTGCCCCACGGGACTACCAAGAGACG.

On this clone itself: The read comes to an end 3 residues before the CDR3 does, leaving the germline J gene to fill in the end. The chain combines TRBV5-1 with TRBJ2-1; 11 bases are a match to TRBD1. Looked up from germline, CDR1 is SGHRS and CDR2 is YFSETQ. The J segment lost 6 bases and the V segment lost 3 bases, leaving 2 bases of the junction unmatched. The CDR3 consists of 14 residues. CDR3 DNA, as far as it was read: TGCGCCAGCAGCTCTGGGACAGGGGGCAATGAG. Residues: CASSSGTGGNE. The whole CDR3 sequence is CASSSGTGGNEQFF.

In the case of this clone: From the germline J gene comes the end of the CDR3, since the read stops 3 residues before it. This sequence joins TRBV20-1 and TRBJ1-2; D is unclear. Germline CDR1 reads DFQATT; CDR2 reads SNEGSKA (reference sequence). The CDR3 covers 15 residues. Between the trimmed V and J ends, which lost 2 bases and 4 bases, there was a span of 17 bases. The covered CDR3 bases are TGCAGTGCTAGACCTCAGGCCAGTGCTCCCTATGGC. Translated, it gives CSARPQASAPYG. The whole CDR3 protein is CSARPQASAPYGYTF.

Worth noting for this clone: The CDR3 goes on 3 residues after the read ends, and that part is filled in from the germline J gene. The rearrangement links TRBV2 to TRBJ2-7; D is unclear. This CDR3 spans 12 amino acids. Germline loops: CDR1 SNHLY, CDR2 FYNNEI. V lost 4 bases and J lost 4, with 8 bases in between. The part of the CDR3 DNA that was read is TGTGCCAGCAGTGTAGGGTTTTACGAG. It encodes CASSVGFYE. The full CDR3 sequence reads CASSVGFYEQYF.

For this clone: The junction and the germline gene differ at one end; a read error may be behind it. Read sequence stops 3 residues before the CDR3 end, and the germline J gene provides the missing end. J is TRBJ2-2 and V is TRBV4-2; maybe TRBD1 (5 bases). Looked up from germline, CDR1 is LGHNA and CDR2 is YNFKEQ. The CDR3 sequence is 16 residues long. CDR3: CASSQDLGPSTGELFF. The covered CDR3 bases are TGCGCCAGCAGCCAAGATCTGGGGCCGAGCACCGGGGAG.